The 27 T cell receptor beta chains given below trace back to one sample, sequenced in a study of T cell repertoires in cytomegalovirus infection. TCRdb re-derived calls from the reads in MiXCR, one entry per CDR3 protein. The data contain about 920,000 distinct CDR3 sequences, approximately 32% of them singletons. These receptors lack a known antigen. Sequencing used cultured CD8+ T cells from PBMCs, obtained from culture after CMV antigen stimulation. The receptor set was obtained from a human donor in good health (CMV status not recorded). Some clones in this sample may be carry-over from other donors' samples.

The CDR3 DNA reads TGTGCCAGCAGTGAATGGGACAATGAGCAGTTCTTC. It yields the protein CASSEWDNEQFF. The gene calls are TRBV25-1 and TRBJ2-1; no definite D call. V lost 1 base, J lost 5 bases, and 3 bases lay in between. Germline CDR1 and CDR2: MGHDK and SYGVNS. The length of the CDR3 is 12 residues.

The CDR3 here is CSAPWPLHF. CDR3 nucleotides: TGCAGTGCTCCCTGGCCCCTCCACTTT. The chain couples TRBV20-1 to TRBJ1-6, with D uncertain. This CDR3 has 9 residues. Germline V gene lookup returns CDR1 DFQATT and CDR2 SNEGSKA (reference sequence). V was shortened by 5 bases and J by 13 bases, with 6 bases between the two germline ends.

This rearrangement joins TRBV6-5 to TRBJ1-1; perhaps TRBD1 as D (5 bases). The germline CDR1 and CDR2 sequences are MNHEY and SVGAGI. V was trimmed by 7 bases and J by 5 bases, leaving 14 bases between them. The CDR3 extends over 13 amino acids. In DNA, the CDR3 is TGTGCCAGCACCTATCCAGGGAGAACTGAAGCTTTCTTT. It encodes CASTYPGRTEAFF.

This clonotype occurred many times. The CDR3 sequence is CASSLESPGAVTGELFF. The CDR3 DNA reads TGTGCCAGCAGCTTAGAGAGTCCAGGGGCCGTCACCGGGGAGCTGTTTTTT. This sequence joins TRBV7-2 and TRBJ2-2, with TRBD1 as a possible D gene (6 bases). This CDR3 has 17 amino acids. Germline CDR1 reads SGHTA; CDR2 reads FQGNSA. The germline V and J ends were trimmed by 1 base and 4 bases, with 16 bases remaining between them.

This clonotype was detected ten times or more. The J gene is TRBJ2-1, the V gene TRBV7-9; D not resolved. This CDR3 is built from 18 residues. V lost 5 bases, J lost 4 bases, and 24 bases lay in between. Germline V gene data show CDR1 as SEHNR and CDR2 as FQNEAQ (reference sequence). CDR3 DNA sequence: TGTGCCAGCAGCGATATAGGGATATTGGCGTTTCGATACAATGAGCAGTTCTTC. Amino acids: CASSDIGILAFRYNEQFF.

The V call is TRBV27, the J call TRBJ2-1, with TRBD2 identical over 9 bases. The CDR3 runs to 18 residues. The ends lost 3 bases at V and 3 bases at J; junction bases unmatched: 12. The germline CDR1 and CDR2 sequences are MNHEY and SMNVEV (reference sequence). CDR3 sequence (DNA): TGTGCCAGCAGTTTCGTACCCGTAGCGGGGGAGATCTACAATGAGCAGTTCTTC. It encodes CASSFVPVAGEIYNEQFF.

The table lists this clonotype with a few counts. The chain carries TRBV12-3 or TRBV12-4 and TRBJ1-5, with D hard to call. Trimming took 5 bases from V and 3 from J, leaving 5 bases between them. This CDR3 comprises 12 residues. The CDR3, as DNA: TGTGCCAGCAGTGGGGTCAATCAGCCCCAGCATTTT. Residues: CASSGVNQPQHF.

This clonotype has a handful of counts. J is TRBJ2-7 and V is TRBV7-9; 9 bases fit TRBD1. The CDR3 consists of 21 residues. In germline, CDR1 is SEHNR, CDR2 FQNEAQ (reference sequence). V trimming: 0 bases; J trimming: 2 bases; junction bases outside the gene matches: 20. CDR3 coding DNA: TGTGCCAGCAGCTTAGCCCCCTTGGACAGGGGTCCTACATTCCAGCCCTACGAGCAGTACGTC. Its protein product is CASSLAPLDRGPTFQPYEQYV.

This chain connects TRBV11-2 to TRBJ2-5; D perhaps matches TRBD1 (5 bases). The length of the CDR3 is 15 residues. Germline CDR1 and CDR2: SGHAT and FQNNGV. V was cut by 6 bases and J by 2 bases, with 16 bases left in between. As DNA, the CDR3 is TGTGCCAGCAGGTTTTGGTCAGGGCCACAAGAGACCCAGTACTTC. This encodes CASRFWSGPQETQYF.

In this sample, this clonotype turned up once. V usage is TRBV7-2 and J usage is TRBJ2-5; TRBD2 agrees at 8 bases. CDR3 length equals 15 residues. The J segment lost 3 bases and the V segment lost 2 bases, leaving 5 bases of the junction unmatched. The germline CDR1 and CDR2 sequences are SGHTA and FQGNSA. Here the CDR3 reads CASSLTGGPKETQYF. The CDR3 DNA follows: TGTGCCAGCAGCTTAACGGGGGGGCCTAAAGAGACCCAGTACTTC.

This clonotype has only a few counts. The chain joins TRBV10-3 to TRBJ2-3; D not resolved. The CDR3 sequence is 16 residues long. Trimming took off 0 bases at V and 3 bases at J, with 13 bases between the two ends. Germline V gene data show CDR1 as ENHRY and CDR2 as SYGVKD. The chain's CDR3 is CAISESGILSTDTQYF. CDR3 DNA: TGTGCCATCAGTGAGTCAGGAATCTTGAGTACAGATACGCAGTATTTT.

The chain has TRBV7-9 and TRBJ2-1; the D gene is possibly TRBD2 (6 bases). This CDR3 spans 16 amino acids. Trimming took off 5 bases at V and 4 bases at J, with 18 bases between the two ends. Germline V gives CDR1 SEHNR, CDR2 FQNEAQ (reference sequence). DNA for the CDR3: TGTGCCAGCAGCCCTCCGGGCGGGACCGCGTACAATGAGCAGTTCTTC. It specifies CASSPPGGTAYNEQFF.

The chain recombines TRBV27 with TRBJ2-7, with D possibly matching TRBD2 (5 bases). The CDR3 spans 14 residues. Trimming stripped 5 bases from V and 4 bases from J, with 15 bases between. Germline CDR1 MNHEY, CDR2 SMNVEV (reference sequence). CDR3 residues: CASSTGNFPYEQYF. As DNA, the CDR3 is TGTGCCAGCAGTACCGGGAACTTCCCATACGAGCAGTACTTC.

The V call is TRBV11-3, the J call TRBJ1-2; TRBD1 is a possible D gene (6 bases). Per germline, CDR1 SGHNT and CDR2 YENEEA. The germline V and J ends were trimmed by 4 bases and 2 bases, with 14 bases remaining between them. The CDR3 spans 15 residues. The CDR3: CASSSAGTPNYGYTF. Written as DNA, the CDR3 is TGTGCCAGCAGCTCTGCCGGGACACCCAACTATGGCTACACCTTC.

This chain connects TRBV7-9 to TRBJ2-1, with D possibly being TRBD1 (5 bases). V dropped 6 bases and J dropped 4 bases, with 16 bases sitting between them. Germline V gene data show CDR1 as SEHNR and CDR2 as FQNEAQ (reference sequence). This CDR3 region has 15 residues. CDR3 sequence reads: CASSSDRVFYNEQFF. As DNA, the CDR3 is TGTGCCAGCAGTTCCGACAGAGTCTTTTACAATGAGCAGTTCTTC.

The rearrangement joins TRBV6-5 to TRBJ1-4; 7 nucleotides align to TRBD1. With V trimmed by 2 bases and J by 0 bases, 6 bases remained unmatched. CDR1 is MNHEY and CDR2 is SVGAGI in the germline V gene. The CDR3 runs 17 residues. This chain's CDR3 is CASSYNRGYATNEKLFF. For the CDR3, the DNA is TGTGCCAGCAGTTACAACAGGGGATATGCAACTAATGAAAAACTGTTTTTT.

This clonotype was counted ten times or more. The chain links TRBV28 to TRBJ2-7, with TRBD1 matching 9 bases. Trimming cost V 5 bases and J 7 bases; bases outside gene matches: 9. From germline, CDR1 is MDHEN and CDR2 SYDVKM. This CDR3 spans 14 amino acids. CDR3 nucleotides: TGTGCCAGCAGTCTCCCCGGGACAGGGAGAGAGCAGTACGTC. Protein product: CASSLPGTGREQYV.

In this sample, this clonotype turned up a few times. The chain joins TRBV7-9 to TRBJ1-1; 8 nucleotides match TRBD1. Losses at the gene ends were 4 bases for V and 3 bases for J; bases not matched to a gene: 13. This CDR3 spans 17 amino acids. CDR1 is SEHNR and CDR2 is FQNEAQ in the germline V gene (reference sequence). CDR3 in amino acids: CASSYSMNRGVDTEAFF. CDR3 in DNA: TGTGCCAGCAGCTACTCCATGAACAGGGGGGTCGACACTGAAGCTTTCTTT.

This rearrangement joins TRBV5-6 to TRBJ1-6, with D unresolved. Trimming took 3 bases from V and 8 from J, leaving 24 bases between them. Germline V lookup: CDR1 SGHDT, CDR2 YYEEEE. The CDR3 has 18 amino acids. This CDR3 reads CASSSPSDKSGFYSPLHF. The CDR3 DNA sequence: TGTGCCAGCAGCTCTCCTTCTGACAAGAGCGGTTTTTATTCACCCCTCCACTTT.

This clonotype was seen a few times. CDR3 nucleotides: TGTGCCAGCAGTTTATTAGGGCGCACCGACGAGCAGTACGTC. Translated, it gives CASSLLGRTDEQYV. This chain joins TRBV28 and TRBJ2-7; D is ambiguous. The V gene's germline CDR1 is MDHEN and CDR2 SYDVKM. Trimming took 1 base from V and 5 from J, leaving 12 bases between them. The CDR3 is made up of 14 amino acids.

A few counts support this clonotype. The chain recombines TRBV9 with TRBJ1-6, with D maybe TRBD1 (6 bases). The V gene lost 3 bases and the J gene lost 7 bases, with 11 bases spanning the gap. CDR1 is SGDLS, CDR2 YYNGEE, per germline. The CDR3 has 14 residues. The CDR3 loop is CASSARTENSPLHF. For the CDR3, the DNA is TGTGCCAGCAGCGCCCGGACAGAGAATTCACCCCTCCACTTT.

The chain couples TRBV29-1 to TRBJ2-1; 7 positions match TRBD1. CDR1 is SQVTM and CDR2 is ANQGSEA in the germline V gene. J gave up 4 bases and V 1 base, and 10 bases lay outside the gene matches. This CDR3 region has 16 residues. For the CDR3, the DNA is TGCAGCGTTGAAGGGGTGTCGGGACAGAGTTACAATGAGCAGTTCTTC. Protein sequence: CSVEGVSGQSYNEQFF.

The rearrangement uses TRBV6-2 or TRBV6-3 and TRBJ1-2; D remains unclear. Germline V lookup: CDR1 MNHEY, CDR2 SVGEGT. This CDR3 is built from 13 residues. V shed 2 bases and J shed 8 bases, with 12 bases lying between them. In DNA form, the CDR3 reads TGTGCCAGCAGTTACCTGCCAGAAGGAGGCTACACCTTC. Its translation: CASSYLPEGGYTF.

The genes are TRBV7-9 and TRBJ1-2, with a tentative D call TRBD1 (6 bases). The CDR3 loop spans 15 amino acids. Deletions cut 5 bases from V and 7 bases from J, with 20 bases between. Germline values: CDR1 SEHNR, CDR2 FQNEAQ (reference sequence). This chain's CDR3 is CASSPPTGTPRGYTF. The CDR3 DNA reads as TGTGCCAGCAGCCCGCCAACGGGGACACCCCGTGGCTACACCTTC.

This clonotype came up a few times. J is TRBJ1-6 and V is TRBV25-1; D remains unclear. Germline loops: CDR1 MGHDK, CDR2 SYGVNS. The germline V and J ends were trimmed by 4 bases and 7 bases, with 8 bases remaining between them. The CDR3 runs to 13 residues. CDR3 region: CASSASINSPLHF. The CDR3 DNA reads TGTGCCAGCAGTGCCAGCATAAATTCACCCCTCCACTTT.

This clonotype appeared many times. The CDR3 spells CASSFQSVPGELFF. The DNA for the CDR3 is TGTGCCAGCAGCTTTCAGTCAGTCCCCGGGGAGCTGTTTTTT. The rearrangement links TRBV7-9 to TRBJ2-2, with D unclear. The CDR3 covers 14 residues. CDR1 SEHNR and CDR2 FQNEAQ come from the germline V gene (reference sequence). V shed 3 bases and J shed 6 bases, with 11 bases lying between them.

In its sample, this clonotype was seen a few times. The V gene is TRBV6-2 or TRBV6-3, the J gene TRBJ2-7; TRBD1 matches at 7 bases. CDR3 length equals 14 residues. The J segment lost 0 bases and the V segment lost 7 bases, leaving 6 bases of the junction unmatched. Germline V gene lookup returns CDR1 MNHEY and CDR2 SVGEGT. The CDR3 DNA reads TGTGCCAGCACCTCCGGGACAGCCTCCTACGAGCAGTACTTC. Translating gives CASTSGTASYEQYF.